The 20 T cell receptor beta chains presented below share a single source sample, sequenced in a study of tumor-infiltrating lymphocytes in primary liver carcinoma. Total RNA amounting to around 450 ng was the source from which TCR beta cDNA was made with a constant-region primer. Generation of the TCR beta libraries relied on three nested multiplex PCR rounds using slightly modified ARM-PCR. Investigators reported that the first two PCR rounds, at around 9 cycles each, used TRBV1-TRBV30 forward primers with a C-beta reverse primer. TCRdb re-called the multiplex PCR reads through MiXCR, storing one row per CDR3 protein. The sample comprises 100,000 to 150,000 distinct CDR3 sequences, 55% to 75% of which are singletons, and about 8% rests with the top ten. Unsorted bulk tissue (20-30 mg) underwent RNA and DNA co-extraction. The sample consisted of liver tumor tissue from sampling region 3. Subset indicated: tumor region T3, left-lateral pole. The receptor set was obtained from a woman aged 55-69 years with primary liver carcinoma and hepatitis B virus infection.

This clonotype showed up just a few times. The V and J genes are TRBV28 and TRBJ2-5; 8 nucleotides match TRBD2. With 5 bases clipped from V and 1 base from J, the junction kept 6 bases outside the gene matches. From germline, CDR1 is MDHEN and CDR2 SYDVKM. The CDR3 consists of 15 residues. Here the CDR3 DNA reads TGTGCCAGCAGTAATTCGGGACTAGTCCAAGAGACCCAGTACTTC. Its protein is CASSNSGLVQETQYF.

About this clonotype itself: It is likely a read error, because the conserved phenylalanine at the end of the CDR3 is missing. The chain has TRBV6-5 and TRBJ2-7; perhaps TRBD2 as D (5 bases). V was cut by 6 bases and J by 0 bases, with 15 bases left in between. This CDR3 comprises 15 residues. Germline values: CDR1 MNHEY, CDR2 SVGAGI. The CDR3 DNA sequence: TGTGCCAGCAGCAAAACTAGTGGAAGCTCCTACGAGCAGTACTTA. Translation: CASSKTSGSSYEQYL.

This clonotype has at least ten counts. This chain uses TRBV29-1 with TRBJ1-1; D unclear. This CDR3 has 13 amino acids. The V gene lost 0 bases and the J gene lost 1 base, with 6 bases spanning the gap. Germline V lookup: CDR1 SQVTM, CDR2 ANQGSEA. In DNA, the CDR3 is TGCAGCGTTGAAGATCTCGGGAACACTGAAGCTTTCTTT. Amino acids: CSVEDLGNTEAFF.

As regards this clonotype: A read error may be the cause here, since a much bigger clone is one base away. This chain connects TRBV7-9 to TRBJ2-1, with a tentative D call TRBD1 (5 bases). CDR3 size: 12 residues. Germline V gives CDR1 SEHNR, CDR2 FQNEAQ (reference sequence). Trimming removed 8 bases from V and 9 bases from J, with 14 bases in between. CDR3 sequence: CASETWGGEQFF. In nucleotides, the CDR3 is TGTGCCAGCGAGACATGGGGCGGTGAGCAGTTCTTC.

This clonotype was recorded at least ten times. The chain links TRBV6-5 to TRBJ1-5, with D possibly TRBD1 on 5 matching bases. Trimming took 5 bases from V and 1 from J, leaving 12 bases between them. Germline CDR1 MNHEY, CDR2 SVGAGI. The CDR3 extends over 15 amino acids. The CDR3 is CASSRAGVSNQPQHF. DNA for the CDR3: TGTGCCAGCAGTCGTGCGGGGGTAAGCAATCAGCCCCAGCATTTT.

This chain uses TRBV7-8 with TRBJ2-3; D is unclear. V was clipped by 1 base and J by 5 bases, with 19 bases between them. The germline CDR1 and CDR2 sequences are SGHVS and FQNEAQ. There are 17 residues in the CDR3. The CDR3 loop reads CASSLVATPSRIDTQYF. The CDR3 nucleotides read TGTGCCAGCAGCTTAGTCGCGACTCCTTCTCGCATAGATACGCAGTATTTT.

On this clonotype itself: At one end, the junction sequence differs from germline, possibly due to a read error. In nucleotides, the CDR3 is TGCAGCATTGAGACCTACAATGAGCAGTACTTC. Amino acid sequence: CSIETYNEQYF. The V gene is TRBV29-1, the J gene TRBJ2-7; D unclear. The CDR3 is 11 residues long. Looked up from germline, CDR1 is SQVTM and CDR2 is ANQGSEA.

The chain is built from TRBV6-5 and TRBJ2-3; D perhaps matches TRBD1 (6 bases). Trimming stripped 6 bases from V and 8 bases from J, with 15 bases between. Per the germline V gene, CDR1 is MNHEY and CDR2 is SVGAGI. The CDR3 has 13 residues. Here the CDR3 reads CASRGWGLGTQYF. In DNA, the CDR3 is TGTGCCAGCAGAGGCTGGGGGCTTGGTACGCAGTATTTT.

Concerning this clonotype: It is likely a read error, because the conserved phenylalanine at the end of the CDR3 is missing. The chain employs TRBV11-2 and TRBJ1-1; possibly TRBD1 for D (6 bases). The V end was cut by 1 base, the J end by 4 bases, with 10 bases between. The length of the CDR3 is 14 residues. Germline CDR1 SGHAT, CDR2 FQNNGV. CDR3 region: CASSLAQGTTEAFL. The CDR3 nucleotides read TGTGCCAGCAGCTTAGCGCAGGGGACCACTGAAGCTTTCCTT.

A remark on this clonotype: A much more abundant neighbour one base away suggests this may be a read error. This sequence joins TRBV6-1 and TRBJ1-1, with 7 bases lining up with TRBD1. The germline V gene encodes CDR1 MNHNS and CDR2 SASEGT. The CDR3 is 11 residues long. The CDR3 DNA follows: TGTGCCAGCTACAGGGGCACTGGAGCTTTCTTT. Amino acids: CASYRGTGAFF.

The CDR3 bases are TGTGCCAGCAGCCAAGAAAGGAACAGGGCGGATTCAAATTCACCCCTCCACTTT. Translated, it gives CASSQERNRADSNSPLHF. This sequence joins TRBV4-2 and TRBJ1-6; D possibly corresponds to TRBD1 (6 bases). V lost 0 bases and J lost 7, with 19 bases in between. Germline CDR1 reads LGHNA; CDR2 reads YNFKEQ. The CDR3 consists of 18 residues.

Only a few counts were recorded for this clonotype. This sequence joins TRBV10-2 and TRBJ2-2; tentative D call: TRBD2 (5 bases). V lost 0 bases and J 0 bases, leaving 14 bases between the germline ends. The length of the CDR3 is 18 residues. CDR1 WSHSY and CDR2 SAAADI come from the germline V gene. In DNA form, the CDR3 reads TGCGCCAGCAGTGAGTCTACTAGGCAAATAACGAACACCGGGGAGCTGTTTTTT. Amino acid sequence: CASSESTRQITNTGELFF.

Worth noting for this clonotype: Since a much larger clone is just one base distant, this may be a read error. The chain combines TRBV12-3 or TRBV12-4 with TRBJ2-5; possible D gene TRBD2, 5 bases. This CDR3 has 11 amino acids. The CDR3 region is CACSTDYTQYF. The CDR3 bases are TGTGCCTGCAGTACTGACTACACCCAGTACTTC.

On this clonotype itself: This may come from a read error, since a much larger clone is one base off. V and J are TRBV7-8 and TRBJ1-2, with a tentative D call TRBD1 (6 bases). The CDR3 loop spans 12 amino acids. Germline CDR1 and CDR2: SGHVS and FQNEAQ. CDR3 in amino acids: CARSPEGGGYTF. CDR3 bases: TGTGCCCGCAGCCCAGAGGGGGGTGGCTACACCTTC.

Concerning this clonotype: This could be a read error, since a much larger clone is one nucleotide away. V usage is TRBV5-5 and J usage is TRBJ2-1, with 10 bases matching TRBD2. V was clipped by 1 base and J by 12 bases; unmatched bases: 10. The CDR3 extends over 15 amino acids. Germline assignment: CDR1 SGHKS and CDR2 YYEKEE (reference sequence). The chain's CDR3 is CASSLSTSGYYGQFF. The CDR3 bases are TGTGCCAGCAGCTTGTCGACTAGCGGGTACTATGGGCAGTTCTTC.

As for this clonotype: A clone one base away is much larger, so this may be a read error. The chain carries TRBV10-3 and TRBJ1-1; TRBD1 is a possible D gene (5 bases). This CDR3 is 13 amino acids long. Germline V gene data show CDR1 as ENHRY and CDR2 as SYGVKD. CDR3: CAVSARGYTEAFF. CDR3 sequence (DNA): TGTGCCGTCAGTGCCCGGGGGTACACTGAAGCTTTCTTT.

About this clonotype itself: A much larger clone lies a single base off, so this may be a read error. The V gene is TRBV12-3 or TRBV12-4, the J gene TRBJ1-6, with 9 positions matching TRBD1. The CDR3 covers 14 residues. Written as DNA, the CDR3 is TGTGCCAGCAATTTACAGGGGGCGAATAAGCCCCTCCACTTT. Amino acid sequence: CASNLQGANKPLHF.

V and J are TRBV28 and TRBJ2-7, with 10 bases fitting TRBD1. The CDR3 consists of 18 residues. The junction had 19 bases not matched to a gene; V was cut back by 7 bases and J by 4 bases. CDR1 and CDR2 from the germline V gene are MDHEN and SYDVKM. CDR3 nucleotide sequence: TGTGCCAGCATCATGTCGGGGATCCGGGACAGGGGTTCGTACGAGCAGTACTTC. Amino acid sequence: CASIMSGIRDRGSYEQYF.

The CDR3 DNA reads TGTGCCAGCAGCCGGAGGACAGGGGGCACTGAAGCTTTCTTT. It encodes CASSRRTGGTEAFF. The chain combines TRBV7-2 with TRBJ1-1; 10 nucleotides align to TRBD1. V lost 5 bases to trimming and J lost 4 bases; unmatched junction nucleotides: 4. Germline V gene sequence: CDR1 SGHTA, CDR2 FQGNSA. The CDR3 sequence is 14 residues long.

This clonotype qualifies as medium-sized. The V gene is TRBV11-2, the J gene TRBJ2-4; D is ambiguous. CDR1 and CDR2 (germline): SGHAT, FQNNGV. The CDR3 has 12 amino acids. V lost 1 base and J 6 bases, leaving 4 bases between the germline ends. CDR3 loop: CASSLAGNIQYF. CDR3 DNA sequence: TGTGCCAGCAGCTTAGCAGGAAACATTCAGTACTTC. The variable domain in full, with the rest retrieved from reference TRBV11-2 and TRBJ2-4, is EAGVAQSPRYKIIEKRQSVAFWCNPISGHATLYWYQQILGQGPKLLIQFQNNGVVDDSQLPKDRFSAERLKGVDSTLKIQPAKLEDSAVYLCASSLAGNIQYFGAGTRLSVL.